Listed below are T cell receptor beta chains from one sample, sequenced in a study of response to subunit inactivated influenza vaccine. TCRdb recomputed calls from the RT-PCR reads with MiXCR, one row per CDR3 protein. Seen here are roughly 710,000 distinct CDR3 sequences, approximately 14% observed once, and the top ten hold 6% to 9.5%. The sample here was PBMCs from blood, taken around two weeks before vaccination. Source of these receptors: a man aged 50-60 years who received an inactivated influenza vaccine. CDR3s include the opening cysteine and the closing phenylalanine or tryptophan. The D gene is left open where the match is weak. The size entry is marked missing in some rows and otherwise reads once, few, many or a size class.

j_gene,v_gene,abundance,d_gene,CDR3nt,CDR3aa
TRBJ2-2,TRBV29-1,.,TRBD2,TGCAGCGTTGTCGTGGGAGGGATCACCGGGGAGCTGTTTTTT,CSVVVGGITGELFF
TRBJ2-7,TRBV6-2/TRBV6-3,.,TRBD2,TGTGCCAGCAGCTCTAGCGGGAGAATCTACGAGCAGTACTTC,CASSSSGRIYEQYF
TRBJ1-3,TRBV29-1,many,TRBD1,TGCAGCGTTGAAGATAGGGGGCCTGGAAACACCATATATTTT,CSVEDRGPGNTIYF
TRBJ2-1,TRBV6-2/TRBV6-3,few,.,TGTGCCAGCAGTCAGGGTCAGGTTGGGGAGCAGTTCTTC,CASSQGQVGEQFF
TRBJ1-4,TRBV20-1,many,TRBD1,TGCAGTGCTAGAGATTACAGGGGGCTTCTGGAAAAACTGTTTTTT,CSARDYRGLLEKLFF
TRBJ2-1,TRBV5-1,.,.,TGCGCCAGCAGCGGGGAAGTGATCAATGAGCAGTTCTTC,CASSGEVINEQFF
TRBJ2-4,TRBV7-9,few,TRBD2,TGTGCCAGCAGACCCCCTGGGAGGGACGCCATTCAGTACTTC,CASRPPGRDAIQYF
TRBJ2-1,TRBV7-2,.,.,TGTGCCAGCAGCTTTAGCAGGGCCAATGAGCAGTTCTTC,CASSFSRANEQFF
TRBJ1-5,TRBV5-1,few,.,TGCGCCAGCAGCTTGTTCCCTCCGGGGGATGGGAATCAGCCCCAGCATTTT,CASSLFPPGDGNQPQHF
TRBJ1-2,TRBV19,.,TRBD1,TGTGCCAGTACCCGCACCTACAGGGGAGTTGATGGCTACACCTTC,CASTRTYRGVDGYTF
TRBJ2-3,TRBV6-5,few,.,TGTGCCAGCAGTCACTCGTGGACTGGCACAGATACGCAGTATTTT,CASSHSWTGTDTQYF
TRBJ2-4,TRBV12-3/TRBV12-4,many,.,TGTGCCAGCACTCCGGACGGCACGGTTAAAAACATTCAGTACTTC,CASTPDGTVKNIQYF
TRBJ1-5,TRBV10-3,.,TRBD1,TGTGCCATCAGTGCAGGGGGAGATAGCAATCAGCCCCAGCATTTT,CAISAGGDSNQPQHF
TRBJ1-3,TRBV20-1,many,.,TGCAGTGCTAGAGATCTTCAGGGGCCTGGAAACACCATATATTTT,CSARDLQGPGNTIYF
TRBJ2-7,TRBV25-1,few,.,TGTGCCAGCAGTATTTCGGGGGGCGGCGAGCAGTACTTC,CASSISGGGEQYF
TRBJ1-1,TRBV12-3/TRBV12-4,.,TRBD1,TGTGCCAGCAGACCGACAGGGAGTAACACTGAAGCTTTCTTT,CASRPTGSNTEAFF
TRBJ2-5,TRBV12-3/TRBV12-4,.,.,TGTGCCAGCAGTTTTAAAGTCCGGGACAACATGAACTTC,CASSFKVRDNMNF
TRBJ2-1,TRBV7-8,.,.,TGTGCCAGCAGCTTAGCAGGCTACCCGAGCTCCTACAATGAGCAGTTCTTC,CASSLAGYPSSYNEQFF
TRBJ2-1,TRBV28,.,.,TGTGCCAGCAGTCCCGGGTGGGAGCAGTTCTTC,CASSPGWEQFF
TRBJ2-1,TRBV20-1,.,.,TGCAGTGCTAGAAGACTCTCGAGCTCCTACAATGAGCAGTTCTTC,CSARRLSSSYNEQFF
TRBJ2-7,TRBV11-2,.,.,TGTGCCAGCAGCGAACAGTGGCAGGGCACCGACGAGCAGTACTTC,CASSEQWQGTDEQYF
TRBJ2-5,TRBV12-3/TRBV12-4,many,.,TGTGCCAGCAGTTTCTTCGCCCAAGAGACCCAGTACTTC,CASSFFAQETQYF
TRBJ1-2,TRBV2,.,.,TGTGCCAGCAGTCTTGACAAGGGCTATGGCTACACCTTC,CASSLDKGYGYTF
TRBJ1-2,TRBV13,many,TRBD1,TGTGCCAGCAGCCTAAAGACCGGGACAGGGGACTATGGCTACACCTTC,CASSLKTGTGDYGYTF
TRBJ2-1,TRBV7-6,.,TRBD2,TGTGCCAGCAGCTTAATGCTAGCGGCCTACAATGAGCAGTTCTTC,CASSLMLAAYNEQFF
TRBJ1-6,TRBV6-2/TRBV6-3,few,.,TGTGCCAGCAGTTACGTCCAGGGGTCTAATTCACCCCTCCACTTT,CASSYVQGSNSPLHF
TRBJ1-6,TRBV10-3,few,.,TGTGCCATCAGTGAGTCGGGATCCGGCACACCGGCCCTCCACTTT,CAISESGSGTPALHF
TRBJ2-7,TRBV7-8,.,.,TGTGCCAGACAAACCTCAGGGAACTACGAGCAGTACTTC,CARQTSGNYEQYF
TRBJ2-5,TRBV28,few,.,TGTGCCAGCAGTTTTCTACAGGACCAAGAGACCCAGTACTTC,CASSFLQDQETQYF
TRBJ2-1,TRBV5-1,.,TRBD2,TGCGCCAGCAGCTTGGATGGGCGGGGGACCTACAATGAGCAGTTCTTC,CASSLDGRGTYNEQFF
TRBJ2-1,TRBV7-9,many,.,TGTGCCAGCAGCTTAGGCCCGAGGGGCGCGAACAATGAGCAGTTCTTC,CASSLGPRGANNEQFF
TRBJ1-4,TRBV6-2/TRBV6-3,.,TRBD1,TGTGCCAGCAGTCATCTATCCGGGACAGGGTCTGAAAAACTGTTTTTT,CASSHLSGTGSEKLFF
TRBJ2-2,TRBV4-3,few,.,TGCGCCAGCAGCCTTCACCGCCAGAGCACCGGGGAGCTGTTTTTT,CASSLHRQSTGELFF
TRBJ2-7,TRBV20-1,few,.,TGCAGTGCTGGGTGGGGAGCCGAGTACGAGCAGTACTTC,CSAGWGAEYEQYF
TRBJ2-1,TRBV6-5,many,.,TGTGCCAGCAGTTTACGGTCAGGGCCCTACAATGAGCAGTTCTTC,CASSLRSGPYNEQFF
TRBJ2-2,TRBV21-1,many,.,TGTGCCAGCAGCAAAGTACTAGCGGGAGTAATCCCCAACACCGGGGAGCTGTTTTTT,CASSKVLAGVIPNTGELFF
TRBJ2-3,TRBV12-3/TRBV12-4,.,TRBD1,TGTGCCAGCAGCAACCCAGGGGGCAATACGCAGTATTTT,CASSNPGGNTQYF
TRBJ1-1,TRBV7-2,.,.,TGTGCCAGCAGCTTAGCTGGCAGATCGAACACTGAAGCTTTCTTT,CASSLAGRSNTEAFF
TRBJ2-7,TRBV20-1,.,.,TGCAGTGCTAGAGATGTGGGGCAACTCACTTACGAGCAGTACTTC,CSARDVGQLTYEQYF
TRBJ2-5,TRBV12-3/TRBV12-4,few,.,TGTGCCAGCAGTCGATCAGGGATCGCGGAGACCCAGTACTTC,CASSRSGIAETQYF
TRBJ2-2,TRBV29-1,.,.,TGCAGCGTTTATCAGCGGACTAACACCGGGGAGCTGTTTTTT,CSVYQRTNTGELFF
TRBJ2-3,TRBV7-4,.,.,TGTGCCAGCAGCTTATGTACCCACCCGTCCCGCACAGATACGCAGTATTTT,CASSLCTHPSRTDTQYF